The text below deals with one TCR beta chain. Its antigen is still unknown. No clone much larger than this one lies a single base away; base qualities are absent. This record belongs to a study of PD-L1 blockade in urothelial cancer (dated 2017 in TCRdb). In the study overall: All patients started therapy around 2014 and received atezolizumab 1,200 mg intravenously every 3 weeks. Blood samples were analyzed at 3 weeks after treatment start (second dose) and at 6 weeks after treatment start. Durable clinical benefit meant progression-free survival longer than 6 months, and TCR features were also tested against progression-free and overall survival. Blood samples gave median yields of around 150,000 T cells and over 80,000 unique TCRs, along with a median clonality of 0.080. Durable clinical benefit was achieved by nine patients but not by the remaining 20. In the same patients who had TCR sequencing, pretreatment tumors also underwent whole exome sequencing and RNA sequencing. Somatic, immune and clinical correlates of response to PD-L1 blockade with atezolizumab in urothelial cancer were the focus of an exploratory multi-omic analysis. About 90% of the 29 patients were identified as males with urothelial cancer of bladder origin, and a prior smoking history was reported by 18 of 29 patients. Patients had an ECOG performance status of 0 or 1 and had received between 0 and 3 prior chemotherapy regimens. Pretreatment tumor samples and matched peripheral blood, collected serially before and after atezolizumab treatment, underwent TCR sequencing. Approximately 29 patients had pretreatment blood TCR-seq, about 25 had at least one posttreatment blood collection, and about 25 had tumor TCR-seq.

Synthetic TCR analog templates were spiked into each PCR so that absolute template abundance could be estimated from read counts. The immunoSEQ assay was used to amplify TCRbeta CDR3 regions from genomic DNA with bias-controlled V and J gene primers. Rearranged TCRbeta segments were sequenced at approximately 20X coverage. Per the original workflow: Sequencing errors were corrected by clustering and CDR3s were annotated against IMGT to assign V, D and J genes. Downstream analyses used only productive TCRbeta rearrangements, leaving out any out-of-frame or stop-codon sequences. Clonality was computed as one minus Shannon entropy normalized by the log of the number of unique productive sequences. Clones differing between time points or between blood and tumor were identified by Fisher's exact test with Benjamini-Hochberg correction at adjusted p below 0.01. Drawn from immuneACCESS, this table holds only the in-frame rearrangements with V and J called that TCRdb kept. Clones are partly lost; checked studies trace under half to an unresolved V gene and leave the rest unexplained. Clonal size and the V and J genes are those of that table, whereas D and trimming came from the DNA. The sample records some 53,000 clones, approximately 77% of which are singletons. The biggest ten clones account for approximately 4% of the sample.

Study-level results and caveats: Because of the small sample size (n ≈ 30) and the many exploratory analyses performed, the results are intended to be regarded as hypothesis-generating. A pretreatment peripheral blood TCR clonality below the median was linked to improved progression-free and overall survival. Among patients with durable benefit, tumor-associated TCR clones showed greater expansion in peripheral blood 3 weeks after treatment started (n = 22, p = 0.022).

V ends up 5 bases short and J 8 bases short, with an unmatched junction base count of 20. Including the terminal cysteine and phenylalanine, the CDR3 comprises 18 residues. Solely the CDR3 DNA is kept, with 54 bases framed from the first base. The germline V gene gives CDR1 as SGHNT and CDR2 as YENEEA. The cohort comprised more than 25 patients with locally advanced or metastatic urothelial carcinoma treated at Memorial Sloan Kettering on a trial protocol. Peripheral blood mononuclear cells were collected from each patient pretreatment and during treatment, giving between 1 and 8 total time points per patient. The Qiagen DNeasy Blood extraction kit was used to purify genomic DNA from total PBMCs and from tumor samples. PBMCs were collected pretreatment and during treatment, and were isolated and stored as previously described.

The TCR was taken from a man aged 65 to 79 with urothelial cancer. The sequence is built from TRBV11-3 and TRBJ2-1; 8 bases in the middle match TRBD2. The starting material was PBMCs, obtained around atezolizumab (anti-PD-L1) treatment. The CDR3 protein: CASSRPTGTGRAVDEQFF. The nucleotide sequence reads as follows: TGTGCCAGCAGCCGTCCTACAGGGACCGGGAGGGCCGTGGATGAGCAGTTCTTC. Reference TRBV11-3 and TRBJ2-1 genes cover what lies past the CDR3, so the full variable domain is EAGVVQSPRYKIIEKKQPVAFWCNPISGHNTLYWYLQNLGQGPELLIRYENEEAVDDSQLPKDRFSAERLKGVDSTLKIQPAELGDSAVYLCASSRPTGTGRAVDEQFFGPGTRLTVL.